Listed here are 32 T cell receptor beta chains from one sample, sequenced in a study of blood T cell repertoires in COVID-19. Only in-frame clones appear in the TCRdb table, and some are missing; sequencing was by immunoSEQ multiplex PCR. This repertoire shows approximately 15,000 clones, approximately 92% found once; its top ten account for 15%. Input material: peripheral blood. These receptors were taken from a man aged 45-65 years with active COVID-19.

The rearrangement joins TRBV7-3 to TRBJ2-3; 9 bases are a match to TRBD2. Germline V gives CDR1 SGHTA, CDR2 FQGTGA. The CDR3 is 16 residues long. With 0 bases clipped from V and 2 bases from J, the junction kept 3 bases outside the gene matches. In nucleotides, the CDR3 is TGTGCCAGCAGCTTAACGGGCGGGAGGGTCACAGATACGCAGTATTTT. This sequence encodes CASSLTGGRVTDTQYF.

V gene TRBV18 combines with J gene TRBJ2-7; possibly TRBD1 for D (7 bases). The CDR3 spans 16 residues. CDR1 KGHSH and CDR2 LQKENI come from the germline V gene. V lost 4 bases and J lost 9, with 25 bases in between. The CDR3 loop reads CASSQWERDREVGQYF. CDR3 nucleotide sequence: TGTGCCAGCTCACAGTGGGAACGAGACAGGGAGGTTGGGCAGTACTTC.

The chain couples TRBV6-5 to TRBJ2-1; 10 bases match TRBD1. Germline CDR1 is MNHEY and CDR2 is SVGAGI. The CDR3 spans 13 residues. V lost 9 bases and J lost 5; bases outside the gene matches: 4. The CDR3 protein is CASGTGANNEQFF. In DNA form, the CDR3 reads TGTGCCAGTGGGACAGGGGCCAACAATGAGCAGTTCTTC.

The V call is TRBV7-2, the J call TRBJ2-3; D ambiguous. The CDR3 contains 15 residues. In germline, CDR1 is SGHTA, CDR2 FQGNSA. V was shortened by 1 base and J by 2 bases, with 10 bases between the two germline ends. This chain's CDR3 is CASSLDSLATDTQYF. DNA for the CDR3: TGTGCCAGCAGCTTAGACAGCCTGGCCACAGATACGCAGTATTTT.

This chain uses TRBV30 with TRBJ2-7; D unclear. CDR3 size: 14 residues. Trimming removed 0 bases at V and 3 bases at J, with 12 bases between. Germline CDR1 and CDR2: GTSNPN and SVGIG (reference sequence). The CDR3 spells CAWSVLSLNYEQYF. The CDR3 bases are TGTGCCTGGAGTGTACTCTCTCTGAACTACGAGCAGTACTTC.

The chain has TRBV6-2 or TRBV6-3 and TRBJ2-7; possible D gene TRBD2, 6 bases. The CDR3 runs to 17 residues. In germline, CDR1 is MNHEY, CDR2 SVGEGT. The V end lost 5 bases, the J end lost 1 base, and 21 bases lay between the germline ends. CDR3 sequence: CASSRKLPGLKSYEQYF. CDR3 bases: TGTGCCAGCAGTCGGAAGTTACCGGGACTGAAATCCTACGAGCAGTACTTC.

V and J are TRBV6-6 and TRBJ2-1; the match to TRBD2 covers 10 bases. The CDR3 spans 15 residues. Germline trimming cut 7 bases from V and 4 bases from J; bases unmatched to any gene: 7. CDR1 and CDR2 (germline): MNHNY, SVGAGI (reference sequence). In DNA, the CDR3 is TGTGCCAGCACGGGGACTAGCGCCAGATACAATGAGCAGTTCTTC. Translating gives CASTGTSARYNEQFF.

Of note for this clone: The germline gene is not matched at one end of the junction; a read error may be the cause. The genes are TRBV3-1 (or the pseudogene TRBV3-2) and TRBJ1-5, with TRBD1 matching 10 bases. Germline loops: CDR1 LGHDT, CDR2 YNNKEL (reference sequence). This CDR3 has 17 residues. The CDR3 coding sequence is TGTGCCAGCAGCCTTCCCCGGACAGGGGGTAGCTATCAGCCCCAGCATTTT. Its protein is CASSLPRTGGSYQPQHF.

The genes are TRBV4-1 and TRBJ2-1; tentatively, D is TRBD1 (6 bases). This CDR3 has 14 amino acids. The V end was cut by 4 bases, the J end by 4 bases, with 11 bases between. CDR1 and CDR2 from the germline V gene are MGHRA and YSYEKL. The CDR3 DNA reads TGCGCCAGCAGCCTCCGGGACAATTACAATGAGCAGTTCTTC. Amino acids: CASSLRDNYNEQFF.

This chain links TRBV29-1 with TRBJ1-2; TRBD1 is a possible D gene (6 bases). The germline gives CDR1 SQVTM, CDR2 ANQGSEA. The CDR3 is made up of 17 amino acids. V lost 1 base and J 4 bases, leaving 22 bases between the germline ends. CDR3 coding DNA: TGCAGCGTTGAAGCCTCGGACAGCGGTGGGGACACCTATGGCTACACCTTC. Translated, it gives CSVEASDSGGDTYGYTF.

V usage is TRBV6-5 and J usage is TRBJ2-1; 7 positions agree with TRBD2. Unmatched junction bases numbered 6, after V lost 7 bases and J lost 3 bases. CDR1 and CDR2 from the germline V gene are MNHEY and SVGAGI. CDR3 length: 14 residues. This chain's CDR3 is CASISGGIYNEQFF. The CDR3 coding sequence is TGTGCCAGCATTTCGGGAGGCATCTACAATGAGCAGTTCTTC.

The chain employs TRBV28 and TRBJ1-1, with TRBD1 identical over 9 bases. Germline V CDR1 and CDR2: MDHEN, SYDVKM. The CDR3 length is 14 residues. Trimming at V came to 8 bases and at J to 4 bases, leaving 8 bases not matched to a gene. In DNA form, the CDR3 reads TGTGCCAGCCAACAACAGGGGGCGGTCACTGAAGCTTTCTTT. Amino acid sequence: CASQQQGAVTEAFF.

The chain joins TRBV5-1 to TRBJ2-2; the match to TRBD2 covers 7 bases. This CDR3 contains 15 residues. The ends lost 2 bases at V and 1 base at J; junction bases unmatched: 2. Germline CDR1 reads SGHRS; CDR2 reads YFSETQ. The CDR3 loop reads CASSLGGGNTGELFF. The CDR3 DNA sequence: TGCGCCAGCAGCTTAGGCGGGGGGAACACCGGGGAGCTGTTTTTT.

This clone was counted once. The J gene is TRBJ1-5, the V gene TRBV30; the match to TRBD1 covers 7 bases. V was clipped by 5 bases and J by 6 bases; unmatched bases: 7. Germline V gene lookup returns CDR1 GTSNPN and CDR2 SVGIG (reference sequence). CDR3 size: 13 residues. DNA for the CDR3: TGTGCCTGGGGCGGGGGACAGAGTCAGCCCCAGCATTTT. Protein product: CAWGGGQSQPQHF. The full variable domain, in which reference TRBV30 and TRBJ1-5 provide the parts outside the CDR3, is SQTIHQWPATLVQPVGSPLSLECTVEGTSNPNLYWYRQAAGRGLQLLFYSVGIGQISSEVPQNLSASRPQDRQFILSSKKLLLSDSGFYLCAWGGGQSQPQHFGDGTRLSIL.

J is TRBJ2-1 and V is TRBV7-9; possibly TRBD2 for D (5 bases). The V gene lost 5 bases and the J gene lost 8 bases, with 19 bases spanning the gap. The length of the CDR3 is 15 residues. The germline gives CDR1 SEHNR, CDR2 FQNEAQ (reference sequence). The CDR3 region is CASSRASSLTDEQFF. The CDR3 DNA reads as TGTGCCAGCAGCCGAGCTAGCTCTTTAACCGATGAGCAGTTCTTC.

The chain carries TRBV3-1 (or the pseudogene TRBV3-2) and TRBJ2-1; D may be TRBD2 (6 bases). The germline CDR1 and CDR2 sequences are LGHDT and YNNKEL (reference sequence). The CDR3 spans 18 residues. The V end was cut by 5 bases, the J end by 5 bases, with 25 bases between. In nucleotides, the CDR3 is TGTGCCAGCAGCTACCGGGGGTCACTCCACTTAGGGCACAATGAGCAGTTCTTC. This sequence encodes CASSYRGSLHLGHNEQFF.

The CDR3 DNA reads TGTGCCAGCAGTTTACAGCAGGGCATGAACACTGAAGCTTTCTTT. Protein product: CASSLQQGMNTEAFF. This chain uses TRBV27 with TRBJ1-1; D may be TRBD1 (5 bases). V lost 2 bases, J lost 0 bases, and 10 bases lay in between. The CDR3 has 15 amino acids. Germline V CDR1 and CDR2: MNHEY, SMNVEV (reference sequence).

The rearrangement uses TRBV27 and TRBJ1-6; D is perhaps TRBD1 (6 bases). The CDR3 runs to 14 residues. The germline gives CDR1 MNHEY, CDR2 SMNVEV (reference sequence). Trimming left V 5 bases short and J 3 bases short, with 8 bases between. Here the CDR3 DNA reads TGTGCCAGCAGTCCGGGACACTATAATTCACCCCTCCACTTT. Translating it yields CASSPGHYNSPLHF.

Comments on this clone: The junction departs from germline at one end; a sequencing error may be responsible. This chain links TRBV29-1 with TRBJ1-4; TRBD1 agrees at 9 bases. This CDR3 region has 11 residues. Germline V gene sequence: CDR1 SQVTM, CDR2 ANQGSEA. Written as DNA, the CDR3 is TGCAGCGTTATCACCGGGACAGGGCGAACTTTT. This codes for CSVITGTGRTF.

This chain links TRBV19 with TRBJ2-1; 10 bases align to TRBD2. This CDR3 is built from 14 residues. Germline trimming cut 7 bases from V and 8 bases from J; bases unmatched to any gene: 8. In germline, CDR1 is LNHDA, CDR2 SQIVND (reference sequence). CDR3 bases: TGTGCCAGTAAGTCTAGCGGGAGTCCCTATGAGCAGTTCTTC. Protein: CASKSSGSPYEQFF.

The V call is TRBV5-4, the J call TRBJ2-7, with no clear D. Trimming removed 2 bases at V and 0 bases at J, with 12 bases between. This CDR3 spans 15 amino acids. CDR1 is SGHNT, CDR2 YYREEE, per germline (reference sequence). Here the CDR3 DNA reads TGTGCCAGCAGCTTAGGCCTAGTTGGCTCCTACGAGCAGTACTTC. Amino acids: CASSLGLVGSYEQYF. The whole variable domain, remainder taken from reference TRBV5-4 and TRBJ2-7, is ETGVTQSPTHLIKTRGQQVTLRCSSQSGHNTVSWYQQALGQGPQFIFQYYREEENGRGNFPPRFSGLQFPNYSSELNVNALELDDSALYLCASSLGLVGSYEQYFGPGTRLTVT.

The rearrangement joins TRBV20-1 to TRBJ1-1; D remains unclear. The CDR3 covers 11 residues. V lost 6 bases to trimming and J lost 5 bases, with 10 bases between them. CDR1 DFQATT and CDR2 SNEGSKA come from the germline V gene (reference sequence). CDR3 amino acids: CSAEGGTEAFF. The CDR3 nucleotides read TGCAGTGCCGAAGGAGGGACTGAAGCTTTCTTT.

The chain carries TRBV4-3 and TRBJ1-1; 12 bases match TRBD1. With V trimmed by 3 bases and J by 10 bases, 9 bases remained unmatched. Germline V gives CDR1 LGHNA, CDR2 YSLEER. The CDR3 has 15 residues. The CDR3 protein is CASSHSGTGGWRAFF. CDR3 nucleotide sequence: TGCGCCAGCAGCCACTCCGGGACAGGGGGCTGGCGAGCTTTCTTT.

This chain connects TRBV5-1 to TRBJ2-3, with D perhaps TRBD2 (5 bases). The length of the CDR3 is 15 residues. The V gene lost 0 bases and the J gene lost 3 bases, with 11 bases spanning the gap. Germline V gene lookup returns CDR1 SGHRS and CDR2 YFSETQ. CDR3: CASSLALGRTDTQYF. CDR3 DNA: TGCGCCAGCAGCTTGGCCTTAGGGAGAACAGATACGCAGTATTTT.

The chain carries TRBV18 and TRBJ2-5, with 12 positions matching TRBD2. The CDR3 has 15 residues. CDR1 KGHSH and CDR2 LQKENI come from the germline V gene. V was clipped by 5 bases and J by 5 bases; unmatched bases: 6. DNA for the CDR3: TGTGCCAGCTCATCAACTAGCGGGAGGAGGGAGACCCAGTACTTC. Its protein is CASSSTSGRRETQYF.

The chain uses TRBV5-4 and TRBJ1-3; D not resolved. The CDR3 spans 16 residues. Germline lookup yields CDR1 SGHNT and CDR2 YYREEE (reference sequence). V lost 0 bases and J 3 bases, leaving 13 bases between the germline ends. This CDR3 reads CASSLVPGSVGNTIYF. The CDR3 coding sequence is TGTGCCAGCAGCTTGGTTCCGGGGAGCGTTGGAAACACCATATATTTT.

The V gene is TRBV6-2 or TRBV6-3, the J gene TRBJ1-2; D ambiguous. Germline V lookup: CDR1 MNHEY, CDR2 SVGEGT. CDR3 size: 13 residues. V shed 5 bases and J shed 1 base, with 8 bases lying between them. This CDR3 reads CASSPILNYGYTF. The CDR3 DNA reads as TGTGCCAGCAGTCCCATACTTAACTATGGCTACACCTTC.

The chain uses TRBV6-5 and TRBJ2-7; no reliable D call. The germline V gene has CDR1 MNHEY and CDR2 SVGAGI. V dropped 7 bases and J dropped 4 bases, with 20 bases sitting between them. The CDR3 sequence is 15 residues long. CDR3 in amino acids: CASTPGSLLRYEQYF. CDR3 DNA sequence: TGTGCCAGCACCCCCGGGTCCTTATTGCGGTACGAGCAGTACTTC.

As concerns this clone: At the DNA level, this CDR3 is encoded by other sequences in the same sample as well. As DNA, the CDR3 is TGTGCCAGCAGTTTATCTTCTAGCGGGAGGGCCTACGAGCAGTACTTC. Amino acid sequence: CASSLSSSGRAYEQYF. The rearrangement uses TRBV27 and TRBJ2-7; 12 bases map to TRBD2. The CDR3 loop spans 16 amino acids. Germline V gene data show CDR1 as MNHEY and CDR2 as SMNVEV (reference sequence). J was trimmed by 2 bases and V by 0 bases; bases with no gene match: 2.

V is TRBV18 and J is TRBJ2-1; 10 bases map to TRBD1. CDR1 is KGHSH and CDR2 is LQKENI in the germline V gene. V gave up 6 bases and J gave up 7 bases; unmatched junction bases: 9. CDR3 length equals 15 residues. CDR3 in amino acids: CASSAGTGAPNEQFF. CDR3 coding DNA: TGTGCCAGCTCTGCCGGGACAGGGGCCCCAAATGAGCAGTTCTTC.

The rearrangement links TRBV5-8 to TRBJ1-4; TRBD1 is a possible D gene (5 bases). V was clipped by 4 bases and J by 8 bases, with 15 bases between them. This CDR3 is 14 amino acids long. In germline, CDR1 is SGHTS, CDR2 YDEGEE. The CDR3 DNA reads TGTGCCAGCAGCATACCTGGAGGGGCAGAAAAACTGTTTTTT. Its protein product is CASSIPGGAEKLFF.

As for this clone: The junction and the germline gene differ at one end; a read error may be behind it. This rearrangement joins TRBV7-7 to TRBJ2-3; D is possibly TRBD1 (6 bases). CDR3 length: 15 amino acids. CDR1 is SSHAT, CDR2 FNYEAQ, per germline (reference sequence). This CDR3 reads CASSLTGRATDTQYF. In DNA form, the CDR3 reads TGTGCTAGCAGCTTAACAGGGCGGGCCACAGATACGCAGTATTTT.